The 27 T cell receptor beta chains given below trace back to one sample, sequenced in a study of T cell changes during pregnancy in multiple sclerosis. Sequencing used immunoSEQ multiplex PCR; TCRdb keeps in-frame clones, though not all of them. The data hold 40,000 to 50,000 clones, with 90% to 95% observed a single time. Sequenced material: CD8+ T cells from peripheral blood mononuclear cells, taken in the first trimester of pregnancy. The receptor source for this set is a female donor with multiple sclerosis, enrolled in a pregnancy study.

The chain joins TRBV10-3 to TRBJ2-1, with TRBD1 as a possible D gene (6 bases). Germline CDR1 and CDR2: ENHRY and SYGVKD. Trimming took off 2 bases at V and 3 bases at J, with 20 bases between the two ends. This CDR3 spans 18 amino acids. CDR3: CAISEPPTTGWDYNEQFF. Written as DNA, the CDR3 is TGTGCCATCAGTGAGCCGCCGACTACAGGGTGGGACTACAATGAGCAGTTCTTC.

The V gene is TRBV7-9, the J gene TRBJ2-1, with D possibly being TRBD2 (5 bases). Looked up from germline, CDR1 is SEHNR and CDR2 is FQNEAQ (reference sequence). CDR3 size: 15 residues. V gave up 5 bases and J gave up 1 base, with 12 bases separating them. The CDR3 bases are TGTGCCAGCAGCCCCGCCCCGGGGTCCTACAATGAGCAGTTCTTC. Translated, it gives CASSPAPGSYNEQFF.

This rearrangement joins TRBV7-9 to TRBJ2-3, with D perhaps TRBD2 (7 bases). V lost 4 bases and J lost 1, with 21 bases in between. This CDR3 spans 18 amino acids. Looked up from germline, CDR1 is SEHNR and CDR2 is FQNEAQ (reference sequence). The CDR3 sequence: CASSYLGGGRPGTDTQYF. For the CDR3, the DNA is TGTGCCAGCAGCTACCTTGGGGGGGGCCGCCCCGGCACAGATACGCAGTATTTT.

The chain combines TRBV27 with TRBJ1-6; D is unresolved. Germline values: CDR1 MNHEY, CDR2 SMNVEV (reference sequence). V was pared by 6 bases and J by 1 base, with 16 bases between. The CDR3 is 17 amino acids. CDR3 sequence: CASSGEGWGSYNSPLHF. The CDR3 DNA reads as TGTGCCAGCAGCGGGGAGGGCTGGGGATCCTATAATTCACCCCTCCACTTT.

The J gene is TRBJ2-3, the V gene TRBV7-3; maybe TRBD2 (6 bases). This CDR3 has 14 residues. From germline, CDR1 is SGHTA and CDR2 FQGTGA. CDR3 nucleotide sequence: TGTGCTTCTAAAGGAGGGGCTCCCACAGATACGCAGTATTTT. It specifies CASKGGAPTDTQYF.

CDR3 DNA: TGTGCCAGCGCTGCCGGGACAGGCAATCAGCCCCAGCATTTT. Translated: CASAAGTGNQPQHF. J is TRBJ1-5 and V is TRBV27; 7 positions match TRBD1. This CDR3 contains 14 residues. Per germline, CDR1 MNHEY and CDR2 SMNVEV (reference sequence). The V gene end was trimmed by 8 bases and the J gene end by 2 bases; junction bases not matched to a gene: 6.

The genes are TRBV28 and TRBJ2-7; D might be TRBD1 (6 bases). Trimming left V 1 base short and J 4 bases short, with 14 bases between. The CDR3 consists of 15 residues. Germline V gives CDR1 MDHEN, CDR2 SYDVKM. The CDR3 nucleotides read TGTGCCAGCAGTTTATATGGGACAAGAGAATACGAGCAGTACTTC. This gives the protein CASSLYGTREYEQYF. Looking up the rest from reference TRBV28 and TRBJ2-7 gives the full variable domain: DVKVTQSSRYLVKRTGEKVFLECVQDMDHENMFWYRQDPGLGLRLIYFSYDVKMKEKGDIPEGYSVSREKKERFSLILESASTNQTSMYLCASSLYGTREYEQYFGPGTRLTVT.

V and J are TRBV19 and TRBJ2-1, with 7 bases that match TRBD2. With V trimmed by 2 bases and J by 7 bases, 5 bases remained unmatched. The CDR3 length is 14 residues. Germline V gene lookup returns CDR1 LNHDA and CDR2 SQIVND (reference sequence). The CDR3 spells CASSIWASGNEQFF. The CDR3 region has the DNA TGTGCCAGTAGTATATGGGCTAGCGGAAATGAGCAGTTCTTC. Looking up the rest from reference TRBV19 and TRBJ2-1 gives the full variable domain: DGGITQSPKYLFRKEGQNVTLSCEQNLNHDAMYWYRQDPGQGLRLIYYSQIVNDFQKGDIAEGYSVSREKKESFPLTVTSAQKNPTAFYLCASSIWASGNEQFFGPGTRLTVL.

The chain carries TRBV7-9 and TRBJ2-7; 10 bases agree with TRBD2. This CDR3 is 16 amino acids long. Germline V gives CDR1 SEHNR, CDR2 FQNEAQ (reference sequence). The J segment lost 0 bases and the V segment lost 5 bases, leaving 7 bases of the junction unmatched. This CDR3 is CASSLPSGGLSYEQYF. CDR3 in DNA: TGTGCCAGCAGCCTACCTAGCGGGGGCCTCTCCTACGAGCAGTACTTC.

Written as DNA, the CDR3 is TGCGCCAGCAGTGGGCCAACCGAGCAGTACTTC. Translated: CASSGPTEQYF. The chain carries TRBV5-1 and TRBJ2-7; no definite D call. The CDR3 has 11 residues. V was cut by 5 bases and J by 6 bases, with 9 bases left in between. From germline, CDR1 is SGHRS and CDR2 YFSETQ.

This clone appeared a single time. The chain employs TRBV15 and TRBJ1-3; D not resolved. Germline V gene sequence: CDR1 LNHNV, CDR2 YYDKDF (reference sequence). The germline V and J ends were trimmed by 0 bases and 0 bases, with 15 bases remaining between them. The CDR3 contains 18 residues. CDR3 bases: TGTGCCACCAGCAGAGATTGGAGGTTTGACACCTCTGGAAACACCATATATTTT. Encoded protein: CATSRDWRFDTSGNTIYF.

This chain connects TRBV6-1 to TRBJ2-7; 9 nucleotides match TRBD2. CDR3 length: 15 residues. Unmatched junction bases numbered 6, after V lost 2 bases and J lost 4 bases. Per the germline V gene, CDR1 is MNHNS and CDR2 is SASEGT. CDR3 in DNA: TGTGCCAGCAGTGAATCTAGCGGGGACCCTTACGAGCAGTACTTC. Its protein product is CASSESSGDPYEQYF.

The chain recombines TRBV6-6 with TRBJ2-7; possibly TRBD1 for D (6 bases). Deletions cut 4 bases from V and 2 bases from J, with 12 bases between. CDR3 size: 14 residues. Germline CDR1 reads MNHNY; CDR2 reads SVGAGI (reference sequence). This chain's CDR3 is CASSLRQDAYEQYF. The CDR3 DNA sequence: TGTGCCAGCAGTTTAAGACAGGATGCCTACGAGCAGTACTTC.

This clone was observed once. This chain links TRBV14 with TRBJ2-7, with 7 bases identical to TRBD1. The V gene end was trimmed by 4 bases and the J gene end by 1 base; junction bases not matched to a gene: 7. This CDR3 comprises 15 residues. CDR1 SGHDN and CDR2 FVKESK come from the germline V gene. CDR3: CASSLYRDSSYEQYF. The CDR3 DNA sequence: TGTGCCAGCAGCCTCTACCGGGACAGTTCCTACGAGCAGTACTTC.

The chain links TRBV27 to TRBJ2-3; D remains ambiguous. The CDR3 extends over 16 amino acids. Trimming took off 1 base at V and 0 bases at J, with 11 bases between the two ends. From germline, CDR1 is MNHEY and CDR2 SMNVEV (reference sequence). The CDR3 DNA is TGTGCCAGCAGTTTATACACACCCTTAAGCACAGATACGCAGTATTTT. It yields the protein CASSLYTPLSTDTQYF.

This chain joins TRBV13 and TRBJ2-1, with no clear D. There are 14 residues in the CDR3. Between the trimmed V and J ends, which lost 5 bases and 2 bases, there was a span of 10 bases. CDR1 PRHDT and CDR2 FYEKMQ come from the germline V gene (reference sequence). This CDR3 reads CASSRDAAYNEQFF. DNA of the CDR3: TGTGCCAGCAGCAGAGATGCCGCCTACAATGAGCAGTTCTTC.

V and J are TRBV18 and TRBJ2-2, with D tentatively TRBD2 (6 bases). Per germline, CDR1 KGHSH and CDR2 LQKENI. V was clipped by 6 bases and J by 1 base, with 12 bases between them. The CDR3 consists of 15 residues. The CDR3 DNA is TGTGCCAGCTCCCCCTACGGGGGGAACACCGGGGAGCTGTTTTTT. Encoded protein: CASSPYGGNTGELFF.

The rearrangement links TRBV29-1 to TRBJ1-4, with D hard to call. V dropped 8 bases and J dropped 6 bases, with 13 bases sitting between them. Germline CDR1 is SQVTM and CDR2 is ANQGSEA. The CDR3 spans 12 residues. For the CDR3, the DNA is TGCAGCTCCCTCGACACTTATGAAAAACTGTTTTTT. This encodes CSSLDTYEKLFF. The variable domain in full, completed from reference TRBV29-1 and TRBJ1-4, reads SAVISQKPSRDICQRGTSLTIQCQVDSQVTMMFWYRQQPGQSLTLIATANQGSEATYESGFVIDKFPISRPNLTFSTLTVSNMSPEDSSIYLCSSLDTYEKLFFGSGTQLSVL.

The rearrangement uses TRBV7-2 and TRBJ2-7; D perhaps matches TRBD1 (5 bases). The CDR3 runs to 15 residues. The V and J ends lost 1 base and 3 bases respectively, with 13 bases between them. The germline V gene has CDR1 SGHTA and CDR2 FQGNSA. CDR3: CASSLVDSNYYEQYF. Written as DNA, the CDR3 is TGTGCCAGCAGCTTAGTCGACAGTAATTACTACGAGCAGTACTTC.

The chain combines TRBV27 with TRBJ2-2; 10 bases are a match to TRBD2. In germline, CDR1 is MNHEY, CDR2 SMNVEV (reference sequence). J was trimmed by 7 bases and V by 1 base; bases with no gene match: 6. The CDR3 extends over 16 amino acids. The CDR3 region has the DNA TGTGCCAGCAGTTTATTCGAACTAGCGGGACTCGGGGAGCTGTTTTTT. This translates into CASSLFELAGLGELFF.

The chain joins TRBV27 to TRBJ2-1; 10 nucleotides match TRBD2. The CDR3 totals 14 residues. The trim removed 8 bases at V and 8 bases at J, leaving 9 bases unmatched. Germline V gene lookup returns CDR1 MNHEY and CDR2 SMNVEV (reference sequence). CDR3 bases: TGTGCCAGCCATATTAGCGGGAGGAGTGATGAGCAGTTCTTC. Encoded protein: CASHISGRSDEQFF.

This chain joins TRBV7-9 and TRBJ2-1; perhaps TRBD1 as D (5 bases). V lost 4 bases, J lost 8 bases, and 9 bases lay in between. The CDR3 is 12 residues long. In germline, CDR1 is SEHNR, CDR2 FQNEAQ (reference sequence). This CDR3 reads CASSSRVYEQFF. CDR3 DNA: TGTGCCAGCAGCTCCAGGGTCTATGAGCAGTTCTTC.

In nucleotides, the CDR3 is TGTGCCAGCTCCCCGGACGCCCGGGGTGAGACCCAGTACTTC. This encodes CASSPDARGETQYF. The chain combines TRBV6-4 with TRBJ2-5; TRBD2 is a possible D gene (5 bases). Germline V CDR1 and CDR2: MRHNA, SNTAGT. The CDR3 length is 14 residues. Trimming stripped 8 bases from V and 5 bases from J, with 18 bases between.

V usage is TRBV7-9 and J usage is TRBJ2-1; 9 bases are shared with TRBD2. V was pared by 5 bases and J by 4 bases, with 6 bases of the junction left unmatched. The CDR3 is made up of 15 amino acids. Germline V gene sequence: CDR1 SEHNR, CDR2 FQNEAQ (reference sequence). The CDR3 DNA is TGTGCCAGCAGCCCATTAGCGGGAGCGTACAATGAGCAGTTCTTC. Translation: CASSPLAGAYNEQFF.

The V call is TRBV6-6, the J call TRBJ2-3; D is undetermined. The V end was cut by 5 bases, the J end by 1 base, with 10 bases between. Germline CDR1 reads MNHNY; CDR2 reads SVGAGI (reference sequence). This CDR3 has 14 residues. In nucleotides, the CDR3 is TGTGCCAGCAGTCGACTGGCCCGCACAGATACGCAGTATTTT. It codes for CASSRLARTDTQYF.

The CDR3 protein is CASSARTGFRNNEKLFF. CDR3 sequence (DNA): TGTGCCAGCAGCGCAAGGACAGGGTTTCGTAATAATGAAAAACTGTTTTTT. V usage is TRBV9 and J usage is TRBJ1-4; 8 bases fit TRBD1. Germline-derived CDR1 and CDR2 are SGDLS and YYNGEE. CDR3 size: 17 residues. Unmatched junction bases numbered 11, after V lost 3 bases and J lost 4 bases.

This sequence joins TRBV28 and TRBJ1-5, with a possible D match to TRBD1 (5 bases). Germline V gives CDR1 MDHEN, CDR2 SYDVKM. CDR3 length equals 12 residues. Trimming pared 2 bases from V and 6 bases from J, leaving 5 bases between. CDR3 protein: CASSLGAQPQHF. CDR3 bases: TGTGCCAGCAGTTTAGGGGCTCAGCCCCAGCATTTT.